Reported below is one T cell receptor (beta chain). Antigen unknown. This specimen comes from a study of CD8+ T cells in alopecia areata. Study details: Tofacitinib continued for 6 to 18 months and was then withheld for 6 months. Study-wide results and caveats: Scalp clonality, along with expanded CD8+ clones among the top 100, was significantly decreased by tofacitinib.

The sample's treatment: oral pan-JAK inhibitor, 5-10 mg twice daily. Sequencing templates came from extracted RNA that was reverse transcribed into cDNA. Libraries were prepared by immunoSEQ multiplex PCR; TCRdb keeps only in-frame clonotypes and omits some of them. The sample carries 95,000 to 100,000 clones, around 60% recorded once. The CDR3 spans 16 residues. Trimming at V came to 5 bases and at J to 5 bases, leaving 11 bases not matched to a gene. Germline CDR1 SEHNR, CDR2 FQNEAQ (reference sequence). V is TRBV7-9 and J is TRBJ2-5; 10 bases are shared with TRBD1. The source was CD8+ T cells sorted from blood, collected between weeks 55 and 65, from a patient treated with tofacitinib. The TCR sequence derives from a human donor with alopecia areata. The CDR3: CASSIGQGVYPETQYF. As DNA, the CDR3 is TGTGCCAGCAGCATCGGACAGGGGGTCTACCCCGAGACCCAGTACTTC.